This T cell receptor (beta chain) originates from a study of blood T cell repertoires in COVID-19. At the level of the study: Sources were T cells, B-cell-depleted T cells, or PBMCs; the material itself was cDNA or gDNA.

Those enrolled in Seattle joined during active infection and were followed longitudinally afterward. The repertoire was sequenced with immunoSEQ multiplex PCR; TCRdb's copy has only in-frame clones and lacks some. The data contain 350,000 to 500,000 clones, roughly 89% of them singletons. The CDR3 has 15 residues. V was clipped by 5 bases and J by 0 bases, with 12 bases between them. The V gene's germline CDR1 is SEHNR and CDR2 FQNEAQ (reference sequence). This TCR was sampled from a man aged 18 to 29 with COVID-19, enrolled during active disease. The J gene is TRBJ2-3, the V gene TRBV7-9; maybe TRBD2 (6 bases). The sequencing input was peripheral blood. CDR3 DNA sequence: TGTGCCAGCAGCCCCAGGGCGGGGAGCACAGATACGCAGTATTTT. Translating gives CASSPRAGSTDTQYF.